This T cell receptor beta chain came from a study of blood T cell repertoires in COVID-19. Background on the study: From the United States, Italy and Spain came samples of acute and convalescent COVID-19.

CDR1 is SGHRS and CDR2 is YFSETQ in the germline V gene. This CDR3 contains 16 residues. The V and J ends lost 2 bases and 2 bases respectively, with 17 bases between them. Generated by immunoSEQ multiplex PCR, the TCRdb table keeps only in-frame clones and is missing some. The table lists some 68,000 clones, about four fifths of them singletons. Source material: peripheral blood. The J gene is TRBJ2-7, the V gene TRBV5-1, with D possibly matching TRBD1 (6 bases). The sequence came from a man in his 70s with acute or convalescent COVID-19. The DNA for the CDR3 is TGCGCCAGCAGCTTTTCCCCGGCAGGGGACCCCTACGAGCAGTACTTC. It is translated as CASSFSPAGDPYEQYF.